This T cell receptor (beta chain) was recovered during a study of blood T cell repertoires in COVID-19. The repertoire was sequenced with immunoSEQ multiplex PCR; TCRdb's copy has only in-frame clones and lacks some. The repertoire holds 150,000 to 200,000 clones, with around nine tenths as singletons. Per the germline V gene, CDR1 is SGHNT and CDR2 is YYREEE (reference sequence). The CDR3 spans 14 residues. V trimming: 0 bases; J trimming: 6 bases; junction bases outside the gene matches: 5. Sequenced input: peripheral blood. This clonotype was obtained from a man between 60 and 70 years old with active or convalescent COVID-19. The V gene is TRBV5-4, the J gene TRBJ2-7, with 8 bases that match TRBD2. The CDR3 DNA follows: TGTGCCAGCAGCTTGGGCGGGAGGATCTCCGAGCAGTACTTC. This codes for CASSLGGRISEQYF.